The count of the clone carrying this T cell receptor beta chain is one. Its antigen is currently unknown. TCRdb processed the 5' RACE reads anew with MiXCR; each CDR3 protein has one entry. The top ten hold 2.5% to 4% of the sample, which has about 350,000 distinct CDR3 sequences, about an eighth seen once. The sample comes from a study of T cells after yellow fever vaccination. Study results and caveats: A limited proportion of clonotypes was detected within both the CD4 and CD8 compartments. Weaker, the secondary response had a peak occurring faster, on day 5 versus 15.

The germline V gene encodes CDR1 SGHTA and CDR2 FQGNSA. This CDR3 is 14 amino acids long. Deletions cut 5 bases from V and 6 bases from J, with 13 bases between. The specimen comprised CD4+ T cells sorted from PBMCs, sampled 15 days after the yellow fever booster vaccination. The receptor's source is a man younger than 30 who received the YFV17D yellow fever vaccine. The chain links TRBV7-2 to TRBJ1-4; the D is unclear. The CDR3 nucleotides are TGTGCCAGCAGCAGAGACACGCGATATGAAAAACTGTTTTTT. Translated, it gives CASSRDTRYEKLFF.